The rows below give T cell receptor beta chains drawn from one sample of a study of cytomegalovirus exposure and HLA in healthy donors. The protocol was immunoSEQ multiplex PCR, while the TCRdb copy is restricted to in-frame clones and leaves out a portion. The sample lists some 150,000 clones, 70% to 90% occurring once. The sample taken for sequencing was PBMCs. These receptor sequences come from a young woman in good health and CMV-seropositive. Each CDR3 is given with its conserved first and last residue. A D gene is named only where the DNA matches it firmly. Clone size is not always given. Where it is, it says once, few, many or a class for expanded clones.

v_call	d_call	j_call	clone_size	cdr3_nt	cdr3_aa
TRBV2	NA	TRBJ2-7	NA	TGTGCCAGCAGTCGCTCCTACGAGCAGTACTTC	CASSRSYEQYF
TRBV11-2	NA	TRBJ2-3	NA	TGTGCCAGCAGCGGGTGGGGGCGCTCAGATACGCAGTATTTT	CASSGWGRSDTQYF
TRBV7-7	TRBD1	TRBJ2-7	NA	TGTGCCAGCAGCTTAGACAGGGGAAACGAGCAGTACTTC	CASSLDRGNEQYF
TRBV5-6	NA	TRBJ2-1	NA	TGTGCCAGCAGCTTGGTGGGGGGACCTAGCTCCTACAATGAGCAGTTCTTC	CASSLVGGPSSYNEQFF
TRBV7-9	TRBD2	TRBJ2-2	NA	TGTGCCAGCACCCACAACGGGGGGTTCCCCGGGGAGCTGTTTTTT	CASTHNGGFPGELFF
TRBV5-5	TRBD1	TRBJ1-5	NA	TGTGCCAGCAGCCGGACAGGGTCCGGGGCTCAGCCCCAGCATTTT	CASSRTGSGAQPQHF
TRBV5-1	TRBD2	TRBJ2-7	NA	TGCGCCAGCGGAAGCGGGGGGGAGCGTTACGAGCAGTACTTC	CASGSGGERYEQYF
TRBV28	NA	TRBJ1-3	NA	TGTGCCAGCAGTTCCCCGGACAAGATGTCTGGAAACACCATATATTTT	CASSSPDKMSGNTIYF
TRBV4-3	TRBD1	TRBJ2-2	NA	TGCGCCAGCAGCCACGACAGGGGGGTAGCCGGGGAGCTGTTTTTT	CASSHDRGVAGELFF
TRBV29-1	TRBD1	TRBJ1-2	few	TGCAGCGTTGATAGGGACAGGGGACCAACTGGGTATGGCTACACCTTC	CSVDRDRGPTGYGYTF
TRBV28	NA	TRBJ2-2	once	TGTGCCAGCAGTTCTCAATACAGGGGGAGGGCCACCGGGGAGCTGTTTTTT	CASSSQYRGRATGELFF
TRBV30	TRBD1	TRBJ1-1	NA	TGTGCCTGGAGTGTAAAGGGGGCGGACACTGAAGCTTTCTTT	CAWSVKGADTEAFF
TRBV11-2	NA	TRBJ2-1	NA	TGTGCCAGCAGCCCAGCGGGACAGGCCTACAATGAGCAGTTCTTC	CASSPAGQAYNEQFF
TRBV5-1	TRBD1	TRBJ1-5	few	TGCGCCAGCAGCTTCCCACAGGGGGAGATCAATCAGCCCCAGCATTTT	CASSFPQGEINQPQHF
TRBV7-3	NA	TRBJ2-2	NA	TGTGCCAGCAGCTTAAACGGAGCCGGGGAGCTGTTTTTT	CASSLNGAGELFF
TRBV28	NA	TRBJ1-5	NA	TGTGCCAGCAGTTTACAGGGATGGGGCAATCAGCCCCAGCATTTT	CASSLQGWGNQPQHF
TRBV6-6	NA	TRBJ2-2	NA	TGTGCCAGCAGTGTCTCGTCCACCGGGGAGCTGTTTTTT	CASSVSSTGELFF
TRBV5-1	TRBD1	TRBJ2-5	NA	TGCGCCAGCAGCTATGACAGGGGGAGGCAGACCCAGTACTTC	CASSYDRGRQTQYF
TRBV2	NA	TRBJ2-5	NA	TGTGCCAGCAGCCGAGACAGCGCCCAAGAGACCCAGTACTTC	CASSRDSAQETQYF
TRBV9	TRBD1	TRBJ2-3	NA	TGTGCCAGCAGCGTATTCGGGACAGGGGGCAAAGATACGCAGTATTTT	CASSVFGTGGKDTQYF
TRBV21-1	NA	TRBJ2-1	NA	TGTGCCAGCAGCGCCCGACTAACAATCACCTACAATGAGCAGTTCTTC	CASSARLTITYNEQFF
TRBV4-3	NA	TRBJ1-2	NA	TGCGCCAGCAGCCAAGGGTACGGGGATAGAACTAACTATGGCTACACCTTC	CASSQGYGDRTNYGYTF
TRBV15	TRBD1	TRBJ1-2	NA	TGTGCCACCAGCAGAGTAGGGACAGGGCTCTACGGCTACACCTTC	CATSRVGTGLYGYTF
TRBV7-9	NA	TRBJ2-7	NA	TGTTCCAGCAGCTTAGGAGCCTACGAGCAGTACTTC	CSSSLGAYEQYF
TRBV4-3	NA	TRBJ1-6	NA	TGCGCCAGCAGCCAAGATCTGGCCTTTAATTCACCCCTCCACTTT	CASSQDLAFNSPLHF
TRBV6-5	NA	TRBJ1-6	NA	TGTGCCAGCCACAAACAGGATTCACCCCTCCACTTT	CASHKQDSPLHF
TRBV7-6	TRBD1	TRBJ2-3	NA	TGTGCCAGCAGCTTAGTTGGGACAGGGAGCACAGATACGCAGTATTTT	CASSLVGTGSTDTQYF
TRBV5-1	NA	TRBJ1-2	NA	TGCGCCAGCAGCTTCGCCGGGACTATTTATGGCTACACCTTC	CASSFAGTIYGYTF
TRBV19	TRBD1	TRBJ1-3	NA	TGTGCCAGTAGTCCCCGACAGGGGGCCTCTGGAAACACCATATATTTT	CASSPRQGASGNTIYF
TRBV10-3	TRBD1	TRBJ2-7	NA	TGTGCCATCAGTGTGGTGGACAGGTCCTCCTACGAGCAGTACTTC	CAISVVDRSSYEQYF
TRBV5-1	TRBD1	TRBJ2-5	once	TGCGCCAGCAGCTTGGCGACAGGGCAAGAGACCCAGTACTTC	CASSLATGQETQYF
TRBV7-9	NA	TRBJ2-5	few	TGTGCCAGCAGCTTCTACGGGGAGACCCAGTACTTC	CASSFYGETQYF
TRBV10-3	TRBD2	TRBJ2-3	NA	TGTGCCATCAGTGCGGGATCTAGCGGCTACACAGATACGCAGTATTTT	CAISAGSSGYTDTQYF
TRBV10-2	TRBD2	TRBJ2-7	NA	TGCGCCAGCATCCCAACCGGGGGGGCCTCCTACGAGCAGTACTTC	CASIPTGGASYEQYF
TRBV5-4	NA	TRBJ2-3	NA	TGCGCCAGCAGCCAAGGACCGGGGAATTTCACAGATACGCAGTATTTT	CASSQGPGNFTDTQYF
TRBV6-5	TRBD1	TRBJ1-5	NA	TGTGCCAGCAGCGTTATGACAGGGGGCAATCAGCCCCAGCATTTT	CASSVMTGGNQPQHF
TRBV15	TRBD1	TRBJ2-5	NA	TGTGCCACCAGCAGACCCACGGGACAGCAAGAGACCCAGTACTTC	CATSRPTGQQETQYF
TRBV4-2	TRBD2	TRBJ2-7	NA	TGTGCCAGCAGCCAAGGACTAGCGGGGTCCTACGAGCAGTACTTC	CASSQGLAGSYEQYF
TRBV18	TRBD1	TRBJ1-1	NA	TGTGCCAGCTCACCCTTACAGGGGCAGGGCACTGAAGCTTTCTTT	CASSPLQGQGTEAFF
TRBV7-6	TRBD2	TRBJ2-3	NA	TGTGCCAGCAGTGACGGGAGGGGGACAAGCACAGATACGCAGTATTTT	CASSDGRGTSTDTQYF
TRBV7-8	NA	TRBJ1-1	NA	TGTGCCAGCAGCCTAGGTAGGCGGGCTAATCTGAACACTGAAGCTTTCTTT	CASSLGRRANLNTEAFF
TRBV7-3	NA	TRBJ2-1	NA	TGTGCCAGCAGCTTAACAGGGGGGGCGTTCAATGAGCAGTTCTTC	CASSLTGGAFNEQFF
TRBV7-2	NA	TRBJ2-7	NA	TGTGCCAGCAGCTTAGGGGTAGCCTTCTACGAGCAGTACTTC	CASSLGVAFYEQYF
TRBV15	NA	TRBJ2-2	NA	TGTGCCACCAGCAGGCAAGGGGGGGTCGGGGAGCTGTTTTTT	CATSRQGGVGELFF
TRBV10-3	TRBD2	TRBJ2-3	few	TGTGCCATCAGACATAGCGGGGAACACACAGATACGCAGTATTTT	CAIRHSGEHTDTQYF
TRBV9	TRBD1	TRBJ2-5	many	TGTGCCAGCAGCCCTCACAGGGGGCCCCCCGAAGAGACCCAGTACTTC	CASSPHRGPPEETQYF
TRBV9	NA	TRBJ2-1	NA	TGTGCCAGCAGCCCGAGAGGGCGGGGATCTCACAATGAGCAGTTCTTC	CASSPRGRGSHNEQFF
TRBV13	NA	TRBJ2-5	NA	TGTGCCAGCAGCTTAACATCTAGGCGGGGTCTTCCCCAAGAGACCCAGTACTTC	CASSLTSRRGLPQETQYF
TRBV6-1	NA	TRBJ2-1	many	TGTGCCAGCGAAGGCGGCTACAATGAGCAGTTCTTC	CASEGGYNEQFF